A single sample gave rise to the 30 T cell receptor beta chains below, sequenced in a study of cytomegalovirus exposure and HLA in healthy donors. A multiplex PCR was run with 60 Vbeta primers and 13 Jbeta primers. Clones were read by immunoSEQ multiplex PCR, and TCRdb kept only the in-frame ones, dropping some. The table includes under 200,000 clones, around two thirds detected once. Sequencing was performed on PBMCs. These receptors originate from a man in his forties in good health and CMV-seronegative.

This chain joins TRBV30 and TRBJ1-1; D may be TRBD1 (6 bases). CDR3 size: 15 residues. Trimming cost V 1 base and J 0 bases, with 12 bases left between them. CDR1 is GTSNPN and CDR2 is SVGIG in the germline V gene (reference sequence). The CDR3: CAWSEGGYMNTEAFF. The CDR3 DNA reads TGTGCCTGGAGTGAAGGGGGATATATGAACACTGAAGCTTTCTTT.

The chain recombines TRBV7-9 with TRBJ2-1; D is unclear. This CDR3 region has 12 residues. Trimming stripped 4 bases from V and 2 bases from J, with 3 bases between. Germline V gene lookup returns CDR1 SEHNR and CDR2 FQNEAQ (reference sequence). CDR3 in amino acids: CASSSAYNEQFF. The CDR3 DNA reads TGTGCCAGCAGCTCTGCCTACAATGAGCAGTTCTTC.

The chain employs TRBV4-3 and TRBJ2-7; TRBD2 matches at 14 bases. Germline V gene sequence: CDR1 LGHNA, CDR2 YSLEER. V was pared by 1 base and J by 1 base, with 6 bases of the junction left unmatched. The CDR3 is 18 amino acids. The CDR3 sequence: CASSQATWTSGRSYEQYF. The CDR3 nucleotides are TGCGCCAGCAGCCAAGCGACCTGGACTAGCGGGAGGTCCTACGAGCAGTACTTC.

The genes are TRBV25-1 and TRBJ2-5; 8 positions agree with TRBD2. The CDR3 runs to 16 residues. Germline trimming cut 3 bases from V and 11 bases from J; bases unmatched to any gene: 17. In germline, CDR1 is MGHDK, CDR2 SYGVNS. CDR3 residues: CASSDSGGAAGTKQYF. The CDR3 coding sequence is TGTGCCAGCAGTGATTCGGGGGGGGCGGCCGGGACCAAGCAGTACTTC.

This chain uses TRBV27 with TRBJ1-2; tentatively, D is TRBD1 (6 bases). Trimming removed 5 bases from V and 4 bases from J, with 14 bases in between. CDR1 MNHEY and CDR2 SMNVEV come from the germline V gene (reference sequence). CDR3 length equals 14 residues. CDR3 nucleotide sequence: TGTGCCAGCAGTAGGACAGCTAGGGGCTATGGCTACACCTTC. It encodes CASSRTARGYGYTF.

This rearrangement joins TRBV11-2 to TRBJ2-7, with a tentative D call TRBD2 (6 bases). CDR3 length equals 15 residues. V shed 5 bases and J shed 4 bases, with 18 bases lying between them. Per the germline V gene, CDR1 is SGHAT and CDR2 is FQNNGV. This CDR3 reads CASSLAREAEYEQYF. For the CDR3, the DNA is TGTGCCAGCAGCCTAGCGAGGGAGGCGGAATACGAGCAGTACTTC.

The CDR3 nucleotides are TGCAGTGCGACAGGGAAAGAGACCCAGTACTTC. It translates to CSATGKETQYF. This chain connects TRBV20-1 to TRBJ2-5, with 7 nucleotides matching TRBD1. The CDR3 has 11 residues. The V and J ends lost 6 bases and 3 bases, in that order; junction bases with no gene match: 1. Germline V gene sequence: CDR1 DFQATT, CDR2 SNEGSKA (reference sequence).

Details on this clone: This specimen includes other DNA sequences encoding the same CDR3. The chain combines TRBV28 with TRBJ2-5; no clear D gene. Trimming cost V 6 bases and J 2 bases, with 4 bases left between them. The CDR3 is 11 amino acids. The germline CDR1 and CDR2 sequences are MDHEN and SYDVKM. CDR3 DNA: TGTGCCAGCAGCACTCAAGAGACCCAGTACTTC. Its protein is CASSTQETQYF. Combining the CDR3 with reference TRBV28 and TRBJ2-5 gives the whole variable domain DVKVTQSSRYLVKRTGEKVFLECVQDMDHENMFWYRQDPGLGLRLIYFSYDVKMKEKGDIPEGYSVSREKKERFSLILESASTNQTSMYLCASSTQETQYFGPGTRLLVL.

The chain combines TRBV5-1 with TRBJ1-6; TRBD1 is a possible D gene (5 bases). This CDR3 is 15 amino acids long. The V gene's germline CDR1 is SGHRS and CDR2 YFSETQ. Trimming took off 0 bases at V and 2 bases at J, with 6 bases between the two ends. CDR3 DNA sequence: TGCGCCAGCAGCTTGGTACAGGCCTATAATTCACCCCTCCACTTT. As protein: CASSLVQAYNSPLHF.

The chain is built from TRBV4-2 and TRBJ2-2, with D perhaps matching TRBD1 (5 bases). V lost 0 bases and J 5 bases, leaving 13 bases between the germline ends. The CDR3 totals 16 residues. The germline gives CDR1 LGHNA, CDR2 YNFKEQ. The CDR3: CASSQEYWGETGELFF. The CDR3, as DNA: TGTGCCAGCAGCCAAGAATATTGGGGCGAAACCGGGGAGCTGTTTTTT.

This chain links TRBV2 with TRBJ2-1, with D possibly TRBD1 on 5 matching bases. The V end was cut by 10 bases, the J end by 0 bases, with 13 bases between. The germline CDR1 and CDR2 sequences are SNHLY and FYNNEI. The CDR3 contains 14 residues. The CDR3 sequence is CATSDSRSYNEQFF. In DNA form, the CDR3 reads TGTGCCACCAGCGACAGTCGCTCCTACAATGAGCAGTTCTTC. The full variable domain, completed using reference TRBV2 and TRBJ2-1, is EPEVTQTPSHQVTQMGQEVILRCVPISNHLYFYWYRQILGQKVEFLVSFYNNEISEKSEIFDDQFSVERPDGSNFTLKIRSTKLEDSAMYFCATSDSRSYNEQFFGPGTRLTVL.

The DNA of the CDR3 is TGTGCCAGCAGCTTGGGGTCTGGACAGGGGGAGGTCGAGCAGTACTTC. It codes for CASSLGSGQGEVEQYF. The J gene is TRBJ2-7, the V gene TRBV7-6, with TRBD1 identical over 10 bases. CDR1 is SGHVS, CDR2 FNYEAQ, per germline. The CDR3 extends over 16 amino acids. After removal of 3 bases from V and 6 bases from J, the junction contained 11 bases not matched to a gene.

The rearrangement joins TRBV19 to TRBJ2-2; tentatively, D is TRBD2 (6 bases). CDR1 LNHDA and CDR2 SQIVND come from the germline V gene (reference sequence). The CDR3 consists of 14 residues. V was clipped by 5 bases and J by 5 bases, with 12 bases between them. CDR3 sequence: CASSPTRVTGELFF. The CDR3 DNA reads TGTGCCAGTAGTCCGACTAGAGTGACCGGGGAGCTGTTTTTT.

This chain connects TRBV7-2 to TRBJ2-7; TRBD2 is a possible D gene (6 bases). The CDR3 is 16 amino acids. Germline CDR1 and CDR2: SGHTA and FQGNSA. The ends were cut back, 5 bases at V and 7 bases at J, with 24 bases in the middle. CDR3 in amino acids: CASSPSRLVTNEEQYF. Written as DNA, the CDR3 is TGTGCCAGCAGCCCTTCCCGACTAGTGACTAACGAGGAGCAGTACTTC.

V and J are TRBV5-4 and TRBJ1-4, with TRBD1 matching over 8 bases. Germline loops: CDR1 SGHNT, CDR2 YYREEE (reference sequence). Germline trimming cut 4 bases from V and 14 bases from J; bases unmatched to any gene: 13. CDR3 length equals 14 residues. The CDR3 loop is CASSTRQRDRRLFF. CDR3 bases: TGTGCCAGCAGCACCCGCCAACGGGACAGGCGGCTGTTTTTT.

This clone came up a few times. This rearrangement joins TRBV27 to TRBJ2-7; 7 bases are shared with TRBD2. Trimming cost V 5 bases and J 0 bases; bases outside gene matches: 16. The CDR3 consists of 18 residues. In germline, CDR1 is MNHEY, CDR2 SMNVEV (reference sequence). The CDR3 sequence: CASSPRGGITLSSYEQYF. CDR3 sequence (DNA): TGTGCCAGCAGTCCCCGGGGAGGGATTACCCTGAGCTCCTACGAGCAGTACTTC.

This clone has a handful of counts. The rearrangement links TRBV9 to TRBJ2-3, with D perhaps TRBD2 (7 bases). The V end lost 0 bases, the J end lost 5 bases, and 19 bases lay between the germline ends. The CDR3 is 17 residues long. Germline V CDR1 and CDR2: SGDLS, YYNGEE. CDR3 in amino acids: CASSVGPLGGARDTQYF. CDR3 nucleotides: TGTGCCAGCAGCGTAGGTCCCTTGGGGGGGGCGCGAGATACGCAGTATTTT. Supplemented by reference TRBV9 and TRBJ2-3, the full variable domain reads DSGVTQTPKHLITATGQRVTLRCSPRSGDLSVYWYQQSLDQGLQFLIQYYNGEERAKGNILERFSAQQFPDLHSELNLSSLELGDSALYFCASSVGPLGGARDTQYFGPGTRLTVL.

This rearrangement joins TRBV25-1 to TRBJ1-4, with D perhaps matching TRBD1 (6 bases). Germline CDR1 MGHDK, CDR2 SYGVNS. The CDR3 is made up of 15 amino acids. Between the trimmed V and J ends, which lost 3 bases and 7 bases, there was a span of 15 bases. Here the CDR3 reads CASSDWGGETEKLFF. In DNA, the CDR3 is TGTGCCAGCAGTGATTGGGGGGGCGAAACTGAAAAACTGTTTTTT.

The chain couples TRBV16 to TRBJ1-1; D is undetermined. The germline V gene has CDR1 KGHSY and CDR2 FQNENV. Between the trimmed V and J ends, which lost 2 bases and 1 base, there was a span of 5 bases. The CDR3 is 13 residues long. This chain's CDR3 is CASSQDTNTEAFF. The CDR3 coding sequence is TGTGCCAGCAGCCAAGACACGAACACTGAAGCTTTCTTT.

With respect to this clone: Its ends do not fully match the called genes, so a read error is possible. At the DNA level, this CDR3 is encoded by other sequences in the same sample as well. The V and J genes are TRBV7-9 and TRBJ2-3; no clear D. CDR1 SEHNR and CDR2 FQNEAQ come from the germline V gene (reference sequence). The CDR3 is 12 amino acids. CDR3 protein: CSSSPSTDTQYF. CDR3 sequence (DNA): TGTTCCAGCAGCCCGAGCACGGATACGCAGTATTTT.

In this sample, this clone turned up a few times. The genes are TRBV30 and TRBJ1-4; 9 nucleotides align to TRBD1. The CDR3 covers 16 residues. From germline, CDR1 is GTSNPN and CDR2 SVGIG (reference sequence). J gave up 0 bases and V 2 bases, and 4 bases lay outside the gene matches. The CDR3 region is CAWSPGQGSTNEKLFF. Here the CDR3 DNA reads TGTGCCTGGAGTCCGGGACAGGGATCAACTAATGAAAAACTGTTTTTT.

This clone turned up a few times. The genes are TRBV7-2 and TRBJ1-2; D is perhaps TRBD1 (5 bases). Germline CDR1 and CDR2: SGHTA and FQGNSA. This CDR3 comprises 12 residues. V was cut by 5 bases and J by 2 bases, with 6 bases left in between. CDR3 protein: CASSPGNYGYTF. CDR3 bases: TGTGCCAGCAGCCCAGGGAACTATGGCTACACCTTC.

The chain employs TRBV14 and TRBJ2-3; D might be TRBD2 (5 bases). The germline V gene encodes CDR1 SGHDN and CDR2 FVKESK. This CDR3 has 16 amino acids. Trimming removed 4 bases at V and 1 base at J, with 15 bases between. The CDR3 reads CASSRADYLRTDTQYF. CDR3 bases: TGTGCCAGCAGCCGAGCAGACTACCTCCGCACAGATACGCAGTATTTT.

The rearrangement uses TRBV7-9 and TRBJ2-3; no clear D gene. The V gene lost 5 bases and the J gene lost 4 bases, with 7 bases spanning the gap. Germline CDR1 reads SEHNR; CDR2 reads FQNEAQ (reference sequence). This CDR3 contains 12 residues. In DNA form, the CDR3 reads TGTGCCAGCAGCGTACGGGCAGATACGCAGTATTTT. Protein: CASSVRADTQYF.

This clone has only a few counts. The CDR3, as DNA: TGTGCCGCAGGGAAAGATGGCTACACCTTC. Protein sequence: CAAGKDGYTF. The chain links TRBV10-3 to TRBJ1-2, with D maybe TRBD1 (5 bases). The germline V and J ends were trimmed by 11 bases and 6 bases, with 10 bases remaining between them. CDR1 ENHRY and CDR2 SYGVKD come from the germline V gene. The CDR3 has 10 amino acids.

The rearrangement uses TRBV5-4 and TRBJ2-5; 10 nucleotides match TRBD2. Germline loops: CDR1 SGHNT, CDR2 YYREEE (reference sequence). V dropped 5 bases and J dropped 3; count of bases not matched to a gene: 4. This CDR3 comprises 14 residues. In nucleotides, the CDR3 is TGTGCCAGCAGAATGAGCGGGAGGGAAGAGACCCAGTACTTC. It encodes CASRMSGREETQYF.

The gene calls are TRBV21-1 and TRBJ1-1; the DNA was not compared with TRBD1, the D call given in the table. TRBV21-1 is a pseudogene segment. The CDR3 loop spans 13 amino acids. This chain's CDR3 is CASSDQANTEAFF. CDR3 nucleotide sequence: TGTGCCAGCAGTGACCAGGCGAACACTGAAGCTTTCTTT.

V is TRBV5-1 and J is TRBJ2-1, with 7 bases aligning to TRBD1. The trim removed 4 bases at V and 2 bases at J, leaving 9 bases unmatched. This CDR3 comprises 16 residues. Germline assignment: CDR1 SGHRS and CDR2 YFSETQ. The CDR3 DNA follows: TGCGCCAGCAGCCTAGCAGACAGGGTTACCTACAATGAGCAGTTCTTC. Amino acids: CASSLADRVTYNEQFF.

The CDR3: CSVGKTGSGSGELFF. The CDR3 DNA is TGCAGCGTTGGGAAGACAGGGTCTGGGTCCGGGGAGCTGTTTTTT. The rearrangement links TRBV29-1 to TRBJ2-2; TRBD1 agrees at 7 bases. V dropped 4 bases and J dropped 6; count of bases not matched to a gene: 11. This CDR3 spans 15 amino acids. Looked up from germline, CDR1 is SQVTM and CDR2 is ANQGSEA.

V usage is TRBV30 and J usage is TRBJ2-7; the D gene is possibly TRBD1 (5 bases). V shed 0 bases and J shed 7 bases, with 10 bases lying between them. This CDR3 comprises 12 residues. CDR1 GTSNPN and CDR2 SVGIG come from the germline V gene (reference sequence). CDR3 in amino acids: CAWSVWGGEQYF. The DNA for the CDR3 is TGTGCCTGGAGTGTTTGGGGCGGAGAGCAGTACTTC.